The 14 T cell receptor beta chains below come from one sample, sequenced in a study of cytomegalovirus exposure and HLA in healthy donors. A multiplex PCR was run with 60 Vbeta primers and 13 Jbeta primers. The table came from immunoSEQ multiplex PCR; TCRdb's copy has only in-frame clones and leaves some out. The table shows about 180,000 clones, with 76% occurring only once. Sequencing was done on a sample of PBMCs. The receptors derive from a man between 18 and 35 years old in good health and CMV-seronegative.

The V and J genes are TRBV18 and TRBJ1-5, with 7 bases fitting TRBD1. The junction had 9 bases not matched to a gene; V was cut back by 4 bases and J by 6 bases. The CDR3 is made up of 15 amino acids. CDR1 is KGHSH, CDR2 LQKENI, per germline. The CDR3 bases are TGTGCCAGCTCACAGGGACAGAGTGGCGGTCAGCCCCAGCATTTT. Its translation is CASSQGQSGGQPQHF.

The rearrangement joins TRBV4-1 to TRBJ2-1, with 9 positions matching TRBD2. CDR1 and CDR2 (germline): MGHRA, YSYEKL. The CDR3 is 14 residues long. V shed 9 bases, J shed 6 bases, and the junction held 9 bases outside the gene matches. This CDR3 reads CASRTSANPNEQFF. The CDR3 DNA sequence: TGCGCCAGTCGGACTAGCGCTAATCCCAATGAGCAGTTCTTC.

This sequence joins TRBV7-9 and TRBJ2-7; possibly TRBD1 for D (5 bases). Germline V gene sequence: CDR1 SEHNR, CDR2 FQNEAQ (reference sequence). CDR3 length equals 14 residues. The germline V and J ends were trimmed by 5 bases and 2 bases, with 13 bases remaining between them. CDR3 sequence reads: CASSPRTKPYEQYF. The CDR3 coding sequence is TGTGCCAGCAGCCCAAGGACAAAACCCTACGAGCAGTACTTC. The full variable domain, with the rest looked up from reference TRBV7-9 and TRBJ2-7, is DTGVSQNPRHKITKRGQNVTFRCDPISEHNRLYWYRQTLGQGPEFLTYFQNEAQLEKSRLLSDRFSAERPKGSFSTLEIQRTEQGDSAMYLCASSPRTKPYEQYFGPGTRLTVT.

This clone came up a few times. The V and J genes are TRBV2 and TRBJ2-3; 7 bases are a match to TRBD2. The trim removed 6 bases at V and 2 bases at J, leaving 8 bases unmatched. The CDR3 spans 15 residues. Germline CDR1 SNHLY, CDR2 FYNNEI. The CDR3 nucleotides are TGTGCCAGCAGGTCTATAGAGCGGGACACAGATACGCAGTATTTT. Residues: CASRSIERDTDTQYF.

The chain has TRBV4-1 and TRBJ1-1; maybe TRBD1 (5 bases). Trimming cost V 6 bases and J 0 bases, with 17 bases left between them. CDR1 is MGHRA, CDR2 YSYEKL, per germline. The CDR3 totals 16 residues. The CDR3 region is CASSLSGTVMNTEAFF. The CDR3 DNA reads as TGCGCCAGCAGTCTCTCCGGGACTGTCATGAACACTGAAGCTTTCTTT.

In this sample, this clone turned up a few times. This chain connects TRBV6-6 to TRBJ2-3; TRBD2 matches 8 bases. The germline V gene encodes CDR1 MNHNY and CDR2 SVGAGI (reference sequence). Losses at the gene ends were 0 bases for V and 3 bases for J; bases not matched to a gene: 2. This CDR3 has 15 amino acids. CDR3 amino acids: CASSYSGGGTDTQYF. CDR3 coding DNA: TGTGCCAGCAGTTACTCGGGCGGGGGGACAGATACGCAGTATTTT.

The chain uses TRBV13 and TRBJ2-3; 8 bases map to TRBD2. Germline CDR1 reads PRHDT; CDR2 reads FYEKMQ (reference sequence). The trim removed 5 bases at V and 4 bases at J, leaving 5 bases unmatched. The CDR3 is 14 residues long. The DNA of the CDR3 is TGTGCCAGCAGCCGGACTAGCCCGTCAGATACGCAGTATTTT. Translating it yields CASSRTSPSDTQYF.

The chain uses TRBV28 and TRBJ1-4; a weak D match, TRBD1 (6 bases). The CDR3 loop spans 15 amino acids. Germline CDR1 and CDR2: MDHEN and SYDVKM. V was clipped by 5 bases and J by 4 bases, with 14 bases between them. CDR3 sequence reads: CASSLQDSDNEKLFF. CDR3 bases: TGTGCCAGCAGTCTACAGGACAGCGATAATGAAAAACTGTTTTTT.

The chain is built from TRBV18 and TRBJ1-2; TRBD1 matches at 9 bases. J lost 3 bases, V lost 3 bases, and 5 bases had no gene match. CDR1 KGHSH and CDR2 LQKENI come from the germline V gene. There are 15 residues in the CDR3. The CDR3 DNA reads TGTGCCAGCTCACCTAAACAGGGGGCAGACTATGGCTACACCTTC. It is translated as CASSPKQGADYGYTF.

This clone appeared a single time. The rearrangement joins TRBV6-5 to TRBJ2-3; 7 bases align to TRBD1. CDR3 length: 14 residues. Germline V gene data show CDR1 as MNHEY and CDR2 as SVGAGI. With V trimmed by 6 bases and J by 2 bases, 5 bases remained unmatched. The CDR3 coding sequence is TGTGCCAGCAGCCCGGGACAGTTCACAGATACGCAGTATTTT. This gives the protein CASSPGQFTDTQYF.

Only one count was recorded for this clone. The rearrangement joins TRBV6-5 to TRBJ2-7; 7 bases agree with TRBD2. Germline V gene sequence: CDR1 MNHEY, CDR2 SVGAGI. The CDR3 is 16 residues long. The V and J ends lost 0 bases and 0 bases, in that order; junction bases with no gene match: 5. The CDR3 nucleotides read TGTGCCAGCAGTTACTCTGGGGGGGTAAGCTCCTACGAGCAGTACTTC. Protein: CASSYSGGVSSYEQYF.

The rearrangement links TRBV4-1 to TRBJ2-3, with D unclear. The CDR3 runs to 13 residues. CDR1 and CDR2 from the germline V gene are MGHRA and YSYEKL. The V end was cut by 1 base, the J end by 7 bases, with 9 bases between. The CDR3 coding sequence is TGCGCCAGCAGCCAAGTTGGCCGAAATACGCAGTATTTT. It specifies CASSQVGRNTQYF.

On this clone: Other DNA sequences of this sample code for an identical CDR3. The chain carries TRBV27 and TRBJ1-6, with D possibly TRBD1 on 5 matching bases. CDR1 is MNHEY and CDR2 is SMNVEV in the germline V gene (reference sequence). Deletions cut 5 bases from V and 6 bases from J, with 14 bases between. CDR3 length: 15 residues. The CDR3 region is CASSLGTGGNSPLHF. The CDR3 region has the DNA TGTGCCAGCAGTCTTGGGACGGGAGGTAATTCACCCCTCCACTTT.

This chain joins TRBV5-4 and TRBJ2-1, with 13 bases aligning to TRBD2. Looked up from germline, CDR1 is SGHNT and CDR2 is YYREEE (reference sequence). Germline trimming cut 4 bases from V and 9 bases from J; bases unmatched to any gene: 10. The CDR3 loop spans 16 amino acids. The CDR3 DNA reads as TGTGCCAGCAGCACCTGGACTAGCGGGGGTCCGGGTGAGCAGTTCTTC. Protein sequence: CASSTWTSGGPGEQFF. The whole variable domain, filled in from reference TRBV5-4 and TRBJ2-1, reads ETGVTQSPTHLIKTRGQQVTLRCSSQSGHNTVSWYQQALGQGPQFIFQYYREEENGRGNFPPRFSGLQFPNYSSELNVNALELDDSALYLCASSTWTSGGPGEQFFGPGTRLTVL.